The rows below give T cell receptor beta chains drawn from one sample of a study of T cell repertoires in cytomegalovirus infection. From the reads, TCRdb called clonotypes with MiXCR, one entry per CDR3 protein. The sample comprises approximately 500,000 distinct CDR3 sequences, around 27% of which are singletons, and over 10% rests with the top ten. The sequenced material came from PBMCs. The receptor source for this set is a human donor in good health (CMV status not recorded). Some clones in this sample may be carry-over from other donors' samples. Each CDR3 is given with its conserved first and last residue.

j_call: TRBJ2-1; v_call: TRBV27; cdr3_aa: CASSLGQANEQFF
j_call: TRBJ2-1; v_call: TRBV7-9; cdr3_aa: CASTTPGSGSNEQFF
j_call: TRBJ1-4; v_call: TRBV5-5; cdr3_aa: CASSLGHIDEKLFF
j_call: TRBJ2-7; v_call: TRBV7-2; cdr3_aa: CASSPGTLIGQYF
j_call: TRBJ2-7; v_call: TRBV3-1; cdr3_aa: CASSQYGQGINEQYF
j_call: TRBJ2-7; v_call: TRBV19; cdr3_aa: CASGTYEQYF
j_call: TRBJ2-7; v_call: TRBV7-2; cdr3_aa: CASSPIYYEQYF
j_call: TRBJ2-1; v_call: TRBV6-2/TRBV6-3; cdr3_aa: CASRTTGFSSYNEQFF
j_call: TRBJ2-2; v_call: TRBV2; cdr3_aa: CASRNNLAGITGELFF
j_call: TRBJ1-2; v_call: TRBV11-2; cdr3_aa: CASSLSLDFGYTF
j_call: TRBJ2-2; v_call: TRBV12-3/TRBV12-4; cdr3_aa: CASTRQATGELFF
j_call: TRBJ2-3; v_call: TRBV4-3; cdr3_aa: CASSQVAGVVDTQYF
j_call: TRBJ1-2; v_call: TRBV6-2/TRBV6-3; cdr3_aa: CASSTVGGYGYTF
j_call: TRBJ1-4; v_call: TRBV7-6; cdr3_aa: CASSLGGRGNEKLFF
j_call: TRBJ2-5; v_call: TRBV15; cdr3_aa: CATSRAKGILETQYF
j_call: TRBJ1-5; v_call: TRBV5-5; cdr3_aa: CASSYGAGRDYQPQHF
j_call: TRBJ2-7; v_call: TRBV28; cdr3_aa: CASSSPSSYEQYF
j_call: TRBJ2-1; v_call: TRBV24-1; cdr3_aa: CATSPWGFNEQFF
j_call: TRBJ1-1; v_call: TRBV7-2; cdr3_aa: CASSLEDRAEAFF